The next 12 T cell receptor beta chains were all read from a single sample in a study of graft-versus-host responses after intestinal transplantation (dated by TCRdb to the early 2020s). The label giving this sample's time point can be read as: cells obtained before transplantation from donor or recipient. The library was made by the immunoSEQ multiplex PCR assay. The immuneACCESS repertoire file appears here via TCRdb, limited to in-frame rearrangements. These files lack a portion of the clones; in checked studies, under half of the deficit traces to unresolved V genes, and the cause of the others is not known. This sample has under 100,000 clones in its table, and over 85% of those were observed once. Of the sample, approximately 1% is held by the ten largest clones. The antigens for these receptors are not known. The sequences come from unstimulated CD8+ T cells sorted from spleen or lymph node cells, collected before transplant. The receptors were sampled from a human donor who was the organ donor for an intestinal transplant.

The J gene is TRBJ2-7, the V gene TRBV5-4; TRBD2 agrees at 15 bases. After removal of 3 bases from V and 7 bases from J, the junction contained 2 bases not matched to a gene. CDR1 and CDR2 from the germline V gene are SGHNT and YYREEE (reference sequence). This CDR3 is built from 14 residues. The chain's CDR3 is CASSSGLAGGEQYF. The CDR3 nucleotides read TGTGCCAGCAGCTCGGGACTAGCGGGAGGTGAGCAGTACTTC. Using reference TRBV5-4 and TRBJ2-7 for the parts outside the CDR3, the full variable domain is ETGVTQSPTHLIKTRGQQVTLRCSSQSGHNTVSWYQQALGQGPQFIFQYYREEENGRGNFPPRFSGLQFPNYSSELNVNALELDDSALYLCASSSGLAGGEQYFGPGTRLTVT.

V and J are TRBV4-3 and TRBJ2-3, with TRBD2 matching over 10 bases. Germline V gene data show CDR1 as LGHNA and CDR2 as YSLEER. The CDR3 contains 16 residues. The trim removed 4 bases at V and 4 bases at J, leaving 8 bases unmatched. CDR3 in DNA: TGCGCCAGCAGCCCAATTCTAGCGGGAGAGGCAGATACGCAGTATTTT. It specifies CASSPILAGEADTQYF.

This clone has only one observation. J is TRBJ2-3 and V is TRBV4-1; 7 bases align to TRBD2. The V gene end was trimmed by 4 bases and the J gene end by 2 bases; junction bases not matched to a gene: 9. Germline CDR1 MGHRA, CDR2 YSYEKL. The CDR3 covers 16 residues. CDR3 protein: CASSPWLAVPTDTQYF. CDR3 DNA sequence: TGCGCCAGCAGCCCCTGGCTAGCGGTCCCCACAGATACGCAGTATTTT.

The chain joins TRBV4-2 to TRBJ2-7; D call uncertain. The ends were cut back, 0 bases at V and 2 bases at J, with 8 bases in the middle. Looked up from germline, CDR1 is LGHNA and CDR2 is YNFKEQ. This CDR3 is built from 14 residues. This CDR3 is CASSQDYPAYEQYF. The CDR3 coding sequence is TGTGCCAGCAGCCAAGACTACCCTGCCTACGAGCAGTACTTC.

This chain links TRBV5-4 with TRBJ2-3, with TRBD2 matching 10 bases. The CDR3 is 18 residues long. Losses at the gene ends were 4 bases for V and 1 base for J; bases not matched to a gene: 12. Per the germline V gene, CDR1 is SGHNT and CDR2 is YYREEE (reference sequence). The chain's CDR3 is CASSPGLSGRAGTDTQYF. CDR3 in DNA: TGTGCCAGCAGCCCCGGGCTCAGCGGGAGGGCGGGCACAGATACGCAGTATTTT.

V and J are TRBV5-6 and TRBJ1-3; possibly TRBD1 for D (5 bases). The germline V gene has CDR1 SGHDT and CDR2 YYEEEE. The V and J ends lost 2 bases and 2 bases respectively, with 17 bases between them. The CDR3 spans 17 residues. CDR3 loop: CASSFPPSDNTGNTIYF. The CDR3 DNA reads as TGTGCCAGCAGCTTCCCGCCGTCGGACAACACTGGAAACACCATATATTTT.

V gene TRBV5-1 combines with J gene TRBJ1-2, with D maybe TRBD1 (5 bases). The V gene's germline CDR1 is SGHRS and CDR2 YFSETQ. The V and J ends lost 5 bases and 2 bases respectively, with 28 bases between them. There are 19 residues in the CDR3. The CDR3 DNA reads as TGCGCCAGCAGTCTGCGGGAGGTGCTGTCGTGGGACTCCAACTATGGCTACACCTTC. This gives the protein CASSLREVLSWDSNYGYTF.

This rearrangement joins TRBV7-9 to TRBJ1-4; D remains ambiguous. The V gene's germline CDR1 is SEHNR and CDR2 FQNEAQ (reference sequence). This CDR3 spans 13 amino acids. Trimming removed 5 bases at V and 16 bases at J, with 20 bases between. CDR3 region: CASSALQEVSSFF. The CDR3 coding sequence is TGTGCCAGCAGCGCCCTTCAGGAGGTGTCCTCGTTTTTT.

The rearrangement uses TRBV6-4 and TRBJ1-6; maybe TRBD1 (5 bases). Germline CDR1 and CDR2: MRHNA and SNTAGT. This CDR3 contains 14 residues. The V and J ends lost 2 bases and 12 bases respectively, with 14 bases between them. CDR3 protein: CASSDPVRVKPLHF. The CDR3 DNA is TGTGCCAGCAGTGACCCGGTCAGGGTAAAACCCCTCCACTTT.

The gene calls are TRBV27 and TRBJ2-2; D is possibly TRBD1 (5 bases). V lost 4 bases and J 4 bases, leaving 10 bases between the germline ends. This CDR3 is 14 amino acids long. Germline V gene lookup returns CDR1 MNHEY and CDR2 SMNVEV (reference sequence). CDR3 amino acids: CASSWGGVTGELFF. The CDR3 DNA follows: TGTGCCAGCAGTTGGGGCGGAGTCACCGGGGAGCTGTTTTTT.

This rearrangement joins TRBV25-1 to TRBJ2-5, with 10 bases matching TRBD1. V trimming: 8 bases; J trimming: 1 base; junction bases outside the gene matches: 10. This CDR3 has 16 amino acids. Germline values: CDR1 MGHDK, CDR2 SYGVNS. The CDR3 region is CASPTSGQGPQETQYF. CDR3 DNA: TGTGCCAGCCCGACATCGGGACAGGGGCCCCAAGAGACCCAGTACTTC. Using reference TRBV25-1 and TRBJ2-5 for the parts outside the CDR3, the full variable domain is EADIYQTPRYLVIGTGKKITLECSQTMGHDKMYWYQQDPGMELHLIHYSYGVNSTEKGDLSSESTVSRIRTEHFPLTLESARPSHTSQYLCASPTSGQGPQETQYFGPGTRLLVL.

The chain joins TRBV4-3 to TRBJ1-1, with 8 bases matching TRBD1. The CDR3 extends over 19 amino acids. The germline V gene has CDR1 LGHNA and CDR2 YSLEER. The ends lost 4 bases at V and 1 base at J; junction bases unmatched: 17. The CDR3 DNA sequence: TGCGCCAGCAGCCGGAGAGCTAACGCCGGGACAGGCCGGAACACTGAAGCTTTCTTT. Translated, it gives CASSRRANAGTGRNTEAFF.